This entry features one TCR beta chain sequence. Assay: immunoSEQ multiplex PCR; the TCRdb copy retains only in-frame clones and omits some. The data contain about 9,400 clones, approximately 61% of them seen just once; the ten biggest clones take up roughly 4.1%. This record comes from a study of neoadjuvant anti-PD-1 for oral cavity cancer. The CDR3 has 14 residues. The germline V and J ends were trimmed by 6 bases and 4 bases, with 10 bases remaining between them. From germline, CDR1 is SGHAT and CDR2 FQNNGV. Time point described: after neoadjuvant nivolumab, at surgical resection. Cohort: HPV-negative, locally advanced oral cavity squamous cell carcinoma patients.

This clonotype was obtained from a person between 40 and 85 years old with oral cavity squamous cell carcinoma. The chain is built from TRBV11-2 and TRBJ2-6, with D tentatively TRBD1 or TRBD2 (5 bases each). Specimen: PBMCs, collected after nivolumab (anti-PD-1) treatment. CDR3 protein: CASRLGPGANVLTF. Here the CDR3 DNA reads TGTGCCAGCAGGTTGGGACCGGGGGCCAACGTCCTGACTTTC.